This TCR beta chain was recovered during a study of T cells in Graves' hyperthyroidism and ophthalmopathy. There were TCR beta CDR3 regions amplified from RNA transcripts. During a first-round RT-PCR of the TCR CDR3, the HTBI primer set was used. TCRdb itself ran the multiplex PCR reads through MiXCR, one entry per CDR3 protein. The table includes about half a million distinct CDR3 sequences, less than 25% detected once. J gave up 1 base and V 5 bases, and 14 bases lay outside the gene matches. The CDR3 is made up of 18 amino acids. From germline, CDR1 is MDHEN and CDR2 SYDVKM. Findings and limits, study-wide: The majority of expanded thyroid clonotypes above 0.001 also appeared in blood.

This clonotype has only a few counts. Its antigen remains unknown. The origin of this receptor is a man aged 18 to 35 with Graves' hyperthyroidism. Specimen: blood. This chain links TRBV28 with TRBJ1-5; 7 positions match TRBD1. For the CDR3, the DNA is TGTGCCAGCAGTACCACAACCGGGACAGCCTTGAGCAATCAGCCCCAGCATTTT. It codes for CASSTTTGTALSNQPQHF.